This T cell receptor beta chain was sequenced during a study of blood T cell repertoires in COVID-19. Germline V CDR1 and CDR2: SGHAT, FQNNGV. The length of the CDR3 is 16 residues. Trimming took off 1 base at V and 0 bases at J, with 12 bases between the two ends. Clones were sequenced by immunoSEQ multiplex PCR, and TCRdb holds only the in-frame ones, with some missing. This sample has hundreds of thousands of clones, with approximately 90% found just once. This clonotype was sampled from a woman between 18 and 29 years old who had recovered from COVID-19. Sample: PBMCs or T cells enriched from blood (not recorded which). The chain uses TRBV11-2 and TRBJ1-1, with D possibly matching TRBD1 (6 bases). The CDR3 region is CASSLGSTGVNTEAFF. The CDR3 DNA sequence: TGTGCCAGCAGCTTAGGGTCGACAGGTGTGAACACTGAAGCTTTCTTT.